This T cell receptor beta chain is from a study of OX40 agonist ivuxolimab in advanced cancers. The CDR3 loop spans 15 amino acids. In germline, CDR1 is SGHTA, CDR2 FQGNSA. V was shortened by 1 base and J by 8 bases, with 15 bases between the two germline ends. Produced via immunoSEQ multiplex PCR; TCRdb's table is partial and in-frame only. The sample consists of around 70,000 clones, 89% of them appearing once. The specimen was CD4+ or CD8+ T cells sorted from blood, collected in a trial of the OX40 agonist ivuxolimab. The sequence came from an adult with an advanced solid tumor such as melanoma, head and neck, liver or kidney cancer. V and J are TRBV7-2 and TRBJ2-1, with D perhaps matching TRBD1 or TRBD2 (5 bases each). This chain's CDR3 is CASSLGDLWWDEQFF. The CDR3, as DNA: TGTGCCAGCAGCTTAGGGGACCTTTGGTGGGATGAGCAGTTCTTC.